A single sample gave rise to the 4 T cell receptor beta chains below, sequenced in a study of cytomegalovirus exposure and HLA in healthy donors (dated by TCRdb to 2017 to 2019). Receptors were amplified or captured by the immunoSEQ multiplex PCR assay. A mixture of 60 forward primers for TCR Vbeta segments and 13 reverse primers for TCR Jbeta segments was used in the multiplex PCR. Drawn from immuneACCESS, this table holds only the in-frame rearrangements with V and J called that TCRdb kept. Clones are partly lost; checked studies trace under half to an unresolved V gene and leave the rest unexplained. The sample data list fewer than 150,000 clones, and around 80% of these were observed just once. The ten largest account for under 7.5% of the sample. The sample consisted of PBMCs. These TCRs come from a man aged 40-55 years in good health and CMV-seropositive.

The chain uses TRBV5-6 and TRBJ2-1, with 7 bases that match TRBD2. The ends lost 4 bases at V and 8 bases at J; junction bases unmatched: 6. From germline, CDR1 is SGHDT and CDR2 YYEEEE. This CDR3 has 13 residues. This CDR3 reads CASSLTSDDEQFF. The CDR3 DNA is TGTGCCAGCAGCCTCACTAGCGACGATGAGCAGTTCTTC. The complete variable domain, with remaining parts taken from reference TRBV5-6 and TRBJ2-1, reads DAGVTQSPTHLIKTRGQQVTLRCSPKSGHDTVSWYQQALGQGPQFIFQYYEEEERQRGNFPDRFSGHQFPNYSSELNVNALLLGDSALYLCASSLTSDDEQFFGPGTRLTVL.

The V gene is TRBV14, the J gene TRBJ1-4; D not resolved. The CDR3 has 13 amino acids. Germline loops: CDR1 SGHDN, CDR2 FVKESK. Trimming removed 1 base at V and 5 bases at J, with 5 bases between. CDR3 protein: CASSQGGNEKLFF. CDR3 in DNA: TGTGCCAGCAGCCAAGGCGGAAATGAAAAACTGTTTTTT.

About this clone: The sample has other DNA sequences that encode this CDR3 too. The chain joins TRBV6-5 to TRBJ1-6, with D hard to call. Germline assignment: CDR1 MNHEY and CDR2 SVGAGI. V was cut by 0 bases and J by 6 bases, with 9 bases left in between. This CDR3 contains 15 residues. The CDR3 reads CASSYSAGPNSPLHF. CDR3 bases: TGTGCCAGCAGTTACTCTGCGGGTCCTAATTCACCCCTCCACTTT.

The chain is built from TRBV7-2 and TRBJ2-1; a possible D gene is TRBD1 (7 bases). The CDR3 loop spans 17 amino acids. The V gene's germline CDR1 is SGHTA and CDR2 FQGNSA. V shed 1 base and J shed 0 bases, with 13 bases lying between them. CDR3 in amino acids: CASSLGAGQLSYNEQFF. CDR3 sequence (DNA): TGTGCCAGCAGCTTAGGGGCGGGACAGCTCTCCTACAATGAGCAGTTCTTC.